The 14 T cell receptor beta chains given below trace back to one sample, sequenced in a study of shared clonotypes between healthy human individuals. Assay: immunoSEQ multiplex PCR; the TCRdb copy retains only in-frame clones and omits some. The data contain approximately 2.4 million clones, 95% of them singletons. Sequencing was carried out using naive CD4+ T cells sorted from blood. Sample subset: CD45RA+ positively selected. These TCRs come from a young man in good health.

This rearrangement joins TRBV9 to TRBJ2-1; the D gene is possibly TRBD1 (6 bases). CDR3 length equals 13 residues. CDR1 is SGDLS, CDR2 YYNGEE, per germline. Trimming stripped 3 bases from V and 9 bases from J, with 13 bases between. In DNA form, the CDR3 reads TGTGCCAGCAGCGACCGGACAGTGGGTGAGCAGTTCTTC. It translates to CASSDRTVGEQFF. The variable domain in full, with the rest retrieved from reference TRBV9 and TRBJ2-1, is DSGVTQTPKHLITATGQRVTLRCSPRSGDLSVYWYQQSLDQGLQFLIQYYNGEERAKGNILERFSAQQFPDLHSELNLSSLELGDSALYFCASSDRTVGEQFFGPGTRLTVL.

This clone occurred once. J is TRBJ2-2 and V is TRBV11-2; D call uncertain. Deletions cut 3 bases from V and 2 bases from J, with 7 bases between. Germline V gene data show CDR1 as SGHAT and CDR2 as FQNNGV. This CDR3 is 14 amino acids long. The CDR3 loop reads CASSFSTNTGELFF. The CDR3 nucleotides read TGTGCCAGCAGCTTTTCTACAAACACCGGGGAGCTGTTTTTT.

The genes are TRBV7-2 and TRBJ2-1, with 9 bases matching TRBD2. Per germline, CDR1 SGHTA and CDR2 FQGNSA. The CDR3 has 15 amino acids. J lost 4 bases, V lost 2 bases, and 3 bases had no gene match. Here the CDR3 reads CASSLKTSGYNEQFF. The CDR3 bases are TGTGCCAGCAGCTTAAAGACTAGCGGTTACAATGAGCAGTTCTTC.

The chain uses TRBV4-1 and TRBJ2-1, with a tentative D call TRBD2 (6 bases). The CDR3 covers 15 residues. CDR1 and CDR2 (germline): MGHRA, YSYEKL. V was clipped by 6 bases and J by 4 bases, with 16 bases between them. The CDR3 bases are TGCGCCAGCAGGACCTGGGCGGGGCAGTACAATGAGCAGTTCTTC. It yields the protein CASRTWAGQYNEQFF.

J is TRBJ2-7 and V is TRBV14; 9 bases map to TRBD2. After removal of 4 bases from V and 3 bases from J, the junction contained 10 bases not matched to a gene. CDR1 is SGHDN and CDR2 is FVKESK in the germline V gene. The CDR3 runs 16 residues. CDR3 bases: TGTGCCAGCAGCCCCGGGAGGCTAGCGGGGATCTACGAGCAGTACTTC. This codes for CASSPGRLAGIYEQYF.

This clone came up once. The V call is TRBV7-2, the J call TRBJ2-1; D tentatively fits TRBD1 or TRBD2 (6 bases each). V lost 6 bases, J lost 8 bases, and 17 bases lay in between. The V gene's germline CDR1 is SGHTA and CDR2 FQGNSA. The CDR3 has 14 amino acids. The CDR3 region is CASRGAGRRDEQFF. In nucleotides, the CDR3 is TGTGCCAGCAGGGGGGCAGGAAGGAGGGATGAGCAGTTCTTC.

This clone was recorded once. The rearrangement joins TRBV5-6 to TRBJ2-5; TRBD1 or TRBD2 may be the D gene (6 bases each). Trimming shortened V by 2 bases and J by 2 bases, and 13 bases separated the two germline ends. The length of the CDR3 is 15 residues. Germline V gene data show CDR1 as SGHDT and CDR2 as YYEEEE. The CDR3 loop is CASSFPTGTQETQYF. The DNA of the CDR3 is TGTGCCAGCAGCTTTCCCACAGGGACTCAAGAGACCCAGTACTTC.

V gene TRBV5-4 combines with J gene TRBJ2-1; weak D call: TRBD1 (6 bases). V was clipped by 3 bases and J by 2 bases, with 12 bases between them. There are 15 residues in the CDR3. Germline V gene sequence: CDR1 SGHNT, CDR2 YYREEE (reference sequence). Written as DNA, the CDR3 is TGTGCCAGCAGCTCGACAGGTGATCCCTACAATGAGCAGTTCTTC. As protein: CASSSTGDPYNEQFF. Full variable domain (rest looked up from reference TRBV5-4 and TRBJ2-1): ETGVTQSPTHLIKTRGQQVTLRCSSQSGHNTVSWYQQALGQGPQFIFQYYREEENGRGNFPPRFSGLQFPNYSSELNVNALELDDSALYLCASSSTGDPYNEQFFGPGTRLTVL.

The V and J genes are TRBV7-8 and TRBJ2-2; the D call may be TRBD1 or TRBD2 (5 bases each). This CDR3 has 15 residues. CDR1 is SGHVS, CDR2 FQNEAQ, per germline. The germline V and J ends were trimmed by 5 bases and 3 bases, with 13 bases remaining between them. DNA for the CDR3: TGTGCCAGCAGCCCCGGGACGGAAGACACCGGGGAGCTGTTTTTT. It codes for CASSPGTEDTGELFF.

This chain joins TRBV30 and TRBJ1-1; D unresolved. The V gene lost 3 bases and the J gene lost 1 base, with 9 bases spanning the gap. Germline CDR1 GTSNPN, CDR2 SVGIG (reference sequence). The CDR3 has 13 amino acids. CDR3 sequence (DNA): TGTGCCTGGAGCACACAGTCGAACACTGAAGCTTTCTTT. Its protein product is CAWSTQSNTEAFF.

The gene calls are TRBV18 and TRBJ2-7; D tentatively fits TRBD1 or TRBD2 (5 bases each). In germline, CDR1 is KGHSH, CDR2 LQKENI. This CDR3 region has 16 residues. Trimming removed 4 bases at V and 2 bases at J, with 18 bases between. CDR3 residues: CASSQSAGIGTYEQYF. The DNA for the CDR3 is TGTGCCAGCTCACAGTCCGCAGGGATCGGGACCTACGAGCAGTACTTC.

The genes are TRBV30 and TRBJ2-3, with 7 bases fitting TRBD1. This CDR3 is 17 amino acids long. From germline, CDR1 is GTSNPN and CDR2 SVGIG (reference sequence). V gave up 3 bases and J gave up 3 bases; unmatched junction bases: 15. This chain's CDR3 is CAWSSTSTGLETDTQYF. In nucleotides, the CDR3 is TGTGCCTGGAGCTCGACCTCGACAGGGCTGGAGACAGATACGCAGTATTTT.

The rearrangement uses TRBV4-3 and TRBJ1-3; D remains ambiguous. CDR1 is LGHNA and CDR2 is YSLEER in the germline V gene. Deletions cut 0 bases from V and 0 bases from J, with 6 bases between. This CDR3 has 15 amino acids. The CDR3, as DNA: TGCGCCAGCAGCCAAGAATGGAACTCTGGAAACACCATATATTTT. Protein sequence: CASSQEWNSGNTIYF.

The V call is TRBV29-1, the J call TRBJ1-2; 11 bases map to TRBD1. The CDR3 extends over 16 amino acids. V trimming: 7 bases; J trimming: 3 bases; junction bases outside the gene matches: 13. In germline, CDR1 is SQVTM, CDR2 ANQGSEA. The CDR3 spells CSDSDRGRPGHYGYTF. CDR3 sequence (DNA): TGCAGCGACTCGGACAGGGGGCGTCCGGGCCACTATGGCTACACCTTC. Full variable domain (outside the CDR3, taken from reference TRBV29-1 and TRBJ1-2): SAVISQKPSRDICQRGTSLTIQCQVDSQVTMMFWYRQQPGQSLTLIATANQGSEATYESGFVIDKFPISRPNLTFSTLTVSNMSPEDSSIYLCSDSDRGRPGHYGYTFGSGTRLTVV.